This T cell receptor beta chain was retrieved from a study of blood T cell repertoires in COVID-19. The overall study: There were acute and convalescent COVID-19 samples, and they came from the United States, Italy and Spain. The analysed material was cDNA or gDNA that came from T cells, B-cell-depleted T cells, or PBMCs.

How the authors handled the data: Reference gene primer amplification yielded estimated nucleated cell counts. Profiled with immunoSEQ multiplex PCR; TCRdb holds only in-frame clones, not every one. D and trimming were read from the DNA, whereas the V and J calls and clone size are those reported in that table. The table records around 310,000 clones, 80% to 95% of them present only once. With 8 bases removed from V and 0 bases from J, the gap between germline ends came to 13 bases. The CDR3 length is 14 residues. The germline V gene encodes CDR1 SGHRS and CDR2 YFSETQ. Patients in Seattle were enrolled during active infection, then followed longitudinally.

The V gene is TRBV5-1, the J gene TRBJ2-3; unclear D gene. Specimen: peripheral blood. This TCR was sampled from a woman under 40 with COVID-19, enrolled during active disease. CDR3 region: CASLRFLSTDTQYF. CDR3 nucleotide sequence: TGCGCCAGTCTCCGGTTTTTAAGCACAGATACGCAGTATTTT.